This TCR beta chain was captured by sequencing in a study of T-cell reconstitution after alpha-beta-depleted transplantation in children. The CDR3 is 16 residues long. Per the germline V gene, CDR1 is MNHNS and CDR2 is SASEGT. V lost 0 bases, J lost 8 bases, and 5 bases stayed unmatched. A TCRbeta library incorporating unique molecular identifiers was prepared. Using its own MiXCR run on the PCR reads, TCRdb lists one record per CDR3 protein. Here the sample spans about 640,000 distinct CDR3 sequences, roughly 15% being singletons. Sequencing was performed on PBMCs from the stem cell graft donor, taken from the stem cell graft. The chain couples TRBV6-1 to TRBJ1-5; 12 bases line up with TRBD1. The clonotype originates from a human donor who donated a stem cell graft to a child with acute myeloid leukemia. The CDR3 region has the DNA TGTGCCAGCAGTGAAGCGGGGACAGGGGGCACGGAGCCCCAGCATTTT. Protein product: CASSEAGTGGTEPQHF.